The next 25 T cell receptor beta chains were all read from a single sample in a study of shared clonotypes between healthy human individuals. Generated by immunoSEQ multiplex PCR, the TCRdb table keeps only in-frame clones and is missing some. The sample yields 1.6 million or so clones, roughly 96% seen once. Sequencing was performed on naive CD4+ T cells sorted from blood. Specified subset: CD45RA+ positively selected. The receptors come from a man in his thirties or forties in good health.

V is TRBV18 and J is TRBJ1-1; perhaps TRBD1 as D (6 bases). CDR3 length equals 13 residues. The V end lost 5 bases, the J end lost 4 bases, and 11 bases lay between the germline ends. CDR1 and CDR2 from the germline V gene are KGHSH and LQKENI. CDR3: CASSSDRSTEAFF. In DNA, the CDR3 is TGTGCCAGCTCATCGGACAGATCCACTGAAGCTTTCTTT.

This chain links TRBV5-4 with TRBJ2-7, with 9 positions matching TRBD2. Germline V lookup: CDR1 SGHNT, CDR2 YYREEE (reference sequence). The CDR3 totals 16 residues. Losses at the gene ends were 4 bases for V and 2 bases for J; bases not matched to a gene: 10. The chain's CDR3 is CASSPRGGRGPYEQYF. DNA of the CDR3: TGTGCCAGCAGCCCCAGGGGCGGGAGGGGGCCCTACGAGCAGTACTTC.

V gene TRBV7-9 combines with J gene TRBJ1-2; D is ambiguous. Germline lookup yields CDR1 SEHNR and CDR2 FQNEAQ (reference sequence). The CDR3 has 16 amino acids. The germline V and J ends were trimmed by 1 base and 4 bases, with 16 bases remaining between them. CDR3 amino acids: CASSLGMAPSFYGYTF. DNA of the CDR3: TGTGCCAGCAGCTTAGGGATGGCACCCTCTTTCTATGGCTACACCTTC. Using reference TRBV7-9 and TRBJ1-2 for the parts outside the CDR3, the full variable domain is DTGVSQNPRHKITKRGQNVTFRCDPISEHNRLYWYRQTLGQGPEFLTYFQNEAQLEKSRLLSDRFSAERPKGSFSTLEIQRTEQGDSAMYLCASSLGMAPSFYGYTFGSGTRLTVV.

The CDR3 DNA follows: TGTGCCAGCAGTGAAGGCTTGGGGGGACAGCCCCAGCATTTT. Encoded protein: CASSEGLGGQPQHF. The gene calls are TRBV2 and TRBJ1-5; D might be TRBD1 (5 bases). Germline CDR1 and CDR2: SNHLY and FYNNEI. The germline V and J ends were trimmed by 1 base and 7 bases, with 11 bases remaining between them. This CDR3 contains 14 residues. Filled out from reference TRBV2 and TRBJ1-5, the complete variable domain reads EPEVTQTPSHQVTQMGQEVILRCVPISNHLYFYWYRQILGQKVEFLVSFYNNEISEKSEIFDDQFSVERPDGSNFTLKIRSTKLEDSAMYFCASSEGLGGQPQHFGDGTRLSIL.

This clone was picked up one time. The rearrangement joins TRBV4-1 to TRBJ1-4; TRBD1 matches 8 bases. After removal of 1 base from V and 8 bases from J, the junction contained 6 bases not matched to a gene. The CDR3 consists of 15 residues. CDR1 and CDR2 from the germline V gene are MGHRA and YSYEKL. The CDR3 DNA reads as TGCGCCAGCAGCCAAGGGACAGGGTTGTGGGAAAAACTGTTTTTT. This codes for CASSQGTGLWEKLFF.

The V call is TRBV10-3, the J call TRBJ2-1; 8 bases align to TRBD2. CDR1 is ENHRY, CDR2 SYGVKD, per germline. With V trimmed by 4 bases and J by 4 bases, 12 bases remained unmatched. The CDR3 has 17 amino acids. The DNA of the CDR3 is TGTGCCATCAGTGCGGGAATACTAGCGGAAAGGTACAATGAGCAGTTCTTC. It translates to CAISAGILAERYNEQFF.

The chain links TRBV6-5 to TRBJ2-7, with a weak D call TRBD2 (6 bases). Per germline, CDR1 MNHEY and CDR2 SVGAGI. Trimming stripped 2 bases from V and 10 bases from J, with 24 bases between. This CDR3 comprises 16 residues. The chain's CDR3 is CASSYPRRRTNGFQYF. CDR3 coding DNA: TGTGCCAGCAGTTACCCACGTCGGAGGACTAACGGGTTTCAGTACTTC.

The chain couples TRBV15 to TRBJ2-1; 7 positions agree with TRBD1. Trimming at V came to 5 bases and at J to 5 bases, leaving 15 bases not matched to a gene. The germline gives CDR1 LNHNV, CDR2 YYDKDF (reference sequence). The CDR3 sequence is 17 residues long. CDR3 loop: CATSGRQGLWSHNEQFF. The CDR3 nucleotides are TGTGCCACCAGCGGACGACAGGGCCTATGGTCCCACAATGAGCAGTTCTTC.

About this clone: The same CDR3 can be traced to other DNA sequences in this sample. The genes are TRBV9 and TRBJ2-3; a weak D match, TRBD2 (5 bases). Trimming left V 2 bases short and J 2 bases short, with 9 bases between. Germline V gives CDR1 SGDLS, CDR2 YYNGEE. This CDR3 has 14 residues. CDR3 sequence reads: CASSVSGTTDTQYF. The CDR3 DNA is TGTGCCAGCAGCGTGAGCGGAACCACAGATACGCAGTATTTT.

With respect to this clone: The sample carries other DNA sequences with the same CDR3. The V and J genes are TRBV9 and TRBJ2-1; D is perhaps TRBD1 (7 bases). Germline CDR1 and CDR2: SGDLS and YYNGEE. CDR3 size: 15 residues. V was trimmed by 0 bases and J by 3 bases, leaving 10 bases between them. In DNA, the CDR3 is TGTGCCAGCAGCGTAGGGGGGGACAGCTACAATGAGCAGTTCTTC. Translated: CASSVGGDSYNEQFF.

With respect to this clone: Other DNA variants within this sample encode the same CDR3. V and J are TRBV9 and TRBJ2-7; D is perhaps TRBD1 (5 bases). This CDR3 is 14 amino acids long. V shed 2 bases and J shed 1 base, with 10 bases lying between them. Germline CDR1 SGDLS, CDR2 YYNGEE. CDR3 in amino acids: CASSVAGQSYEQYF. The CDR3 DNA is TGTGCCAGCAGCGTTGCAGGGCAATCCTACGAGCAGTACTTC.

The rearrangement uses TRBV7-2 and TRBJ2-5, with D perhaps TRBD2 (6 bases). The germline CDR1 and CDR2 sequences are SGHTA and FQGNSA. This CDR3 spans 14 amino acids. The V end lost 3 bases, the J end lost 5 bases, and 13 bases lay between the germline ends. The CDR3 DNA is TGTGCCAGCAGCTTGGGAGGAGGCTTTGAGACCCAGTACTTC. It specifies CASSLGGGFETQYF.

The rearrangement joins TRBV5-5 to TRBJ1-2; weak D call: TRBD1 (5 bases). The V end lost 3 bases, the J end lost 4 bases, and 13 bases lay between the germline ends. Germline values: CDR1 SGHKS, CDR2 YYEKEE (reference sequence). This CDR3 is 14 amino acids long. CDR3 protein: CASSSPGTVYGYTF. The CDR3 DNA follows: TGTGCCAGCAGCTCCCCCGGGACTGTCTATGGCTACACCTTC. The full variable domain, with the rest looked up from reference TRBV5-5 and TRBJ1-2, is DAGVTQSPTHLIKTRGQQVTLRCSPISGHKSVSWYQQVLGQGPQFIFQYYEKEERGRGNFPDRFSARQFPNYSSELNVNALLLGDSALYLCASSSPGTVYGYTFGSGTRLTVV.

The genes are TRBV5-1 and TRBJ2-7; tentative D call: TRBD1 (6 bases). Germline loops: CDR1 SGHRS, CDR2 YFSETQ. Trimming removed 0 bases from V and 0 bases from J, with 10 bases in between. The CDR3 has 15 residues. Written as DNA, the CDR3 is TGCGCCAGCAGCTTGGGCCAGGGGAACTCCTACGAGCAGTACTTC. This gives the protein CASSLGQGNSYEQYF.

This chain connects TRBV7-3 to TRBJ2-1; 9 positions agree with TRBD1. With V trimmed by 5 bases and J by 9 bases, 5 bases remained unmatched. The CDR3 sequence is 13 residues long. Per germline, CDR1 SGHTA and CDR2 FQGTGA. DNA of the CDR3: TGTGCCAGCAGCCAGACAGGGGGTAGTGAGCAGTTCTTC. Its translation: CASSQTGGSEQFF.

This chain joins TRBV10-2 and TRBJ1-2; no definite D call. Trimming took 4 bases from V and 3 from J, leaving 12 bases between them. Germline V gene data show CDR1 as WSHSY and CDR2 as SAAADI. This CDR3 region has 14 residues. The CDR3 loop is CASSVVLQDYGYTF. In DNA, the CDR3 is TGCGCCAGCAGTGTTGTCCTTCAGGACTATGGCTACACCTTC.

On this clone itself: The same CDR3 can be traced to other DNA sequences in this sample. V and J are TRBV9 and TRBJ2-3; 9 nucleotides match TRBD2. V shed 0 bases and J 4 bases; nucleotides not matched to a gene: 3. The CDR3 has 15 residues. In germline, CDR1 is SGDLS, CDR2 YYNGEE. The CDR3 reads CASSVVAGVPDTQYF. CDR3 sequence (DNA): TGTGCCAGCAGCGTAGTAGCGGGAGTTCCAGATACGCAGTATTTT.

The rearrangement joins TRBV7-2 to TRBJ1-3; D may be TRBD1 (6 bases). The CDR3 has 15 residues. The V end was cut by 5 bases, the J end by 4 bases, with 15 bases between. Germline-derived CDR1 and CDR2 are SGHTA and FQGNSA. CDR3 in amino acids: CASSRQVATGNTIYF. The CDR3 nucleotides read TGTGCCAGCAGCCGACAGGTCGCGACGGGAAACACCATATATTTT. Complete variable domain (other parts from reference TRBV7-2 and TRBJ1-3): GAGVSQSPSNKVTEKGKDVELRCDPISGHTALYWYRQSLGQGLEFLIYFQGNSAPDKSGLPSDRFSAERTGGSVSTLTIQRTQQEDSAVYLCASSRQVATGNTIYFGEGSWLTVV.

This chain links TRBV7-2 with TRBJ2-5, with 7 bases identical to TRBD2. J was trimmed by 4 bases and V by 3 bases; bases with no gene match: 5. The CDR3 has 14 amino acids. Germline CDR1 reads SGHTA; CDR2 reads FQGNSA. CDR3 in amino acids: CASSFGLGSETQYF. CDR3 DNA: TGTGCCAGCAGCTTTGGACTAGGGTCAGAGACCCAGTACTTC.

This chain joins TRBV28 and TRBJ1-3; TRBD1 agrees at 7 bases. The germline CDR1 and CDR2 sequences are MDHEN and SYDVKM. The trim removed 4 bases at V and 1 base at J, leaving 1 base unmatched. The CDR3 has 14 amino acids. The CDR3: CASSSGGSGNTIYF. In DNA form, the CDR3 reads TGTGCCAGCAGTTCAGGGGGATCTGGAAACACCATATATTTT.

A remark on this clone: The sample holds other DNA sequences that translate to the same CDR3. The rearrangement joins TRBV28 to TRBJ1-5; no clear D. The CDR3 spans 12 residues. With 1 base removed from V and 6 bases from J, the gap between germline ends came to 4 bases. The germline gives CDR1 MDHEN, CDR2 SYDVKM. CDR3 loop: CASSLLFQPQHF. The CDR3 region has the DNA TGTGCCAGCAGTTTATTATTTCAGCCCCAGCATTTT. The entire variable domain, with the rest obtained from reference TRBV28 and TRBJ1-5, is as follows: DVKVTQSSRYLVKRTGEKVFLECVQDMDHENMFWYRQDPGLGLRLIYFSYDVKMKEKGDIPEGYSVSREKKERFSLILESASTNQTSMYLCASSLLFQPQHFGDGTRLSIL.

The chain joins TRBV18 to TRBJ2-5; D is undetermined. Deletions cut 3 bases from V and 6 bases from J, with 11 bases between. The CDR3 contains 13 residues. Germline V lookup: CDR1 KGHSH, CDR2 LQKENI. CDR3 sequence reads: CASSPDPGQTQYF. CDR3 nucleotides: TGTGCCAGCTCACCCGACCCAGGCCAGACCCAGTACTTC.

The CDR3 bases are TGTGCCAGCAATAACAGGGGCCTCACAAACACCGGGGAGCTGTTTTTT. Amino acids: CASNNRGLTNTGELFF. The chain has TRBV28 and TRBJ2-2, with TRBD1 matching over 7 bases. The germline V gene encodes CDR1 MDHEN and CDR2 SYDVKM. This CDR3 is 16 amino acids long. J gave up 2 bases and V 7 bases, and 10 bases lay outside the gene matches.

This sequence joins TRBV25-1 and TRBJ1-2; no definite D call. Germline assignment: CDR1 MGHDK and CDR2 SYGVNS. V lost 5 bases and J lost 4, with 8 bases in between. The CDR3 contains 12 residues. For the CDR3, the DNA is TGTGCCAGCAGTCTTCGGAGCTATGGCTACACCTTC. This sequence encodes CASSLRSYGYTF.

The V and J genes are TRBV5-8 and TRBJ2-7; the match to TRBD2 covers 8 bases. Trimming at V came to 5 bases and at J to 5 bases, leaving 6 bases not matched to a gene. Looked up from germline, CDR1 is SGHTS and CDR2 is YDEGEE. There are 13 residues in the CDR3. The CDR3 DNA sequence: TGTGCCAGCAGGATAGCGGGAAGCAACGAGCAGTACTTC. The encoded protein is CASRIAGSNEQYF.